One and the same sample provided the 29 T cell receptor beta chains below, sequenced in a study of shared clonotypes between healthy human individuals. The repertoire was sequenced with immunoSEQ multiplex PCR; TCRdb's copy has only in-frame clones and lacks some. The data show 2,500,000 or so clones, 93% seen once. The sequenced material came from naive CD4+ T cells from PBMCs. The subset: CD45RA+ positively selected. The origin of the receptors is a man aged 18 to 30 in good health. Some clones in this sample may be carry-over from other donors' samples.

This sequence joins TRBV2 and TRBJ2-7; 7 bases align to TRBD1. The CDR3 covers 14 residues. V shed 4 bases, J shed 6 bases, and the junction held 9 bases outside the gene matches. Germline CDR1 is SNHLY and CDR2 is FYNNEI. CDR3: CASSAVRDSTEQYF. Here the CDR3 DNA reads TGTGCCAGCAGTGCGGTAAGGGACAGTACCGAGCAGTACTTC. Combining the CDR3 with reference TRBV2 and TRBJ2-7 gives the whole variable domain EPEVTQTPSHQVTQMGQEVILRCVPISNHLYFYWYRQILGQKVEFLVSFYNNEISEKSEIFDDQFSVERPDGSNFTLKIRSTKLEDSAMYFCASSAVRDSTEQYFGPGTRLTVT.

A word on this clone: The sample carries other DNA sequences with the same CDR3. The V call is TRBV5-1, the J call TRBJ1-3; the D gene is possibly TRBD1 (5 bases). CDR1 is SGHRS, CDR2 YFSETQ, per germline. V lost 7 bases and J 0 bases, leaving 8 bases between the germline ends. CDR3 length equals 13 residues. In DNA form, the CDR3 reads TGCGCCAGCCGAAGGGGCTCTGGAAACACCATATATTTT. This codes for CASRRGSGNTIYF.

The V call is TRBV19, the J call TRBJ1-2, with D hard to call. This CDR3 has 13 amino acids. V was pared by 5 bases and J by 0 bases, with 7 bases between. Germline V CDR1 and CDR2: LNHDA, SQIVND (reference sequence). The CDR3 here is CASSPRPNYGYTF. CDR3 nucleotide sequence: TGTGCCAGTAGTCCCCGGCCTAACTATGGCTACACCTTC.

This clone was detected once. The chain carries TRBV7-9 and TRBJ2-3; D remains unclear. V lost 1 base and J lost 2, with 13 bases in between. CDR3 length: 16 amino acids. Germline V gene lookup returns CDR1 SEHNR and CDR2 FQNEAQ (reference sequence). In nucleotides, the CDR3 is TGTGCCAGCAGCTTAGGGGGTGCCCCCGACACAGATACGCAGTATTTT. Its protein product is CASSLGGAPDTDTQYF.

This sequence joins TRBV7-8 and TRBJ2-1; 7 nucleotides match TRBD2. Germline assignment: CDR1 SGHVS and CDR2 FQNEAQ. The CDR3 has 17 amino acids. Unmatched junction bases numbered 15, after V lost 3 bases and J lost 7 bases. Here the CDR3 reads CASSLGGWGRAGNEQFF. CDR3 bases: TGTGCCAGCAGCTTGGGAGGATGGGGGAGGGCAGGGAATGAGCAGTTCTTC.

V and J are TRBV27 and TRBJ2-7; 9 bases line up with TRBD1. This CDR3 has 15 residues. CDR1 is MNHEY, CDR2 SMNVEV, per germline (reference sequence). The V gene end was trimmed by 6 bases and the J gene end by 5 bases; junction bases not matched to a gene: 11. The CDR3: CASRRGQGLIDEQYF. The DNA of the CDR3 is TGTGCCAGCAGGCGTGGACAGGGGCTTATCGACGAGCAGTACTTC.

This chain connects TRBV4-1 to TRBJ2-3; 12 nucleotides align to TRBD2. Germline-derived CDR1 and CDR2 are MGHRA and YSYEKL. With V trimmed by 1 base and J by 0 bases, 5 bases remained unmatched. CDR3 length: 18 amino acids. In DNA form, the CDR3 reads TGCGCCAGCAGCCAAGTTTTCGGGACTAGCGGGAGCACAGATACGCAGTATTTT. Translated: CASSQVFGTSGSTDTQYF.

The rearrangement uses TRBV2 and TRBJ1-2; weak D call: TRBD1 (6 bases). The V end lost 4 bases, the J end lost 6 bases, and 15 bases lay between the germline ends. The germline gives CDR1 SNHLY, CDR2 FYNNEI. There are 14 residues in the CDR3. CDR3 amino acids: CASSVMKGGNGYTF. Written as DNA, the CDR3 is TGTGCCAGCAGTGTTATGAAGGGGGGAAATGGCTACACCTTC.

The gene calls are TRBV7-7 and TRBJ2-3; the match to TRBD2 covers 9 bases. Germline loops: CDR1 SSHAT, CDR2 FNYEAQ (reference sequence). The CDR3 runs 16 residues. The V segment lost 5 bases and the J segment 2 bases; nucleotides outside the gene matches: 8. CDR3 sequence (DNA): TGTGCCAGCAGCCAAGGGACTAGCCTATACACAGATACGCAGTATTTT. Protein sequence: CASSQGTSLYTDTQYF.

The rearrangement uses TRBV6-5 and TRBJ2-2; the D is unclear. With 0 bases removed from V and 5 bases from J, the gap between germline ends came to 4 bases. This CDR3 is built from 13 residues. CDR1 and CDR2 from the germline V gene are MNHEY and SVGAGI. DNA of the CDR3: TGTGCCAGCAGTTACTCGCCGACCGGGGAGCTGTTTTTT. The encoded protein is CASSYSPTGELFF.

The sample holds one count of this clone. The chain carries TRBV4-2 and TRBJ2-7; 8 bases line up with TRBD1. The CDR3 has 13 residues. The V and J ends lost 3 bases and 6 bases, in that order; junction bases with no gene match: 4. Germline lookup yields CDR1 LGHNA and CDR2 YNFKEQ. CDR3 residues: CASSQKQGGEQYF. DNA of the CDR3: TGTGCCAGCAGCCAGAAACAGGGGGGCGAGCAGTACTTC.

Worth noting for this clone: Other DNA sequences of this sample code for an identical CDR3. J is TRBJ2-3 and V is TRBV30; TRBD2 aligns across 9 bases. The CDR3 has 16 amino acids. V shed 3 bases, J shed 0 bases, and the junction held 7 bases outside the gene matches. From germline, CDR1 is GTSNPN and CDR2 SVGIG (reference sequence). The CDR3 nucleotides read TGTGCCTGGAGCCCCCGGACTAGCGTGAGCACAGATACGCAGTATTTT. Its translation: CAWSPRTSVSTDTQYF.

V and J are TRBV4-2 and TRBJ2-1, with D unclear. V lost 1 base, J lost 5 bases, and 9 bases lay in between. Germline V gene lookup returns CDR1 LGHNA and CDR2 YNFKEQ. This CDR3 contains 14 residues. CDR3 sequence reads: CASSQGSYNNEQFF. In nucleotides, the CDR3 is TGTGCCAGCAGCCAAGGGAGCTATAACAATGAGCAGTTCTTC.

V usage is TRBV2 and J usage is TRBJ2-1, with a weak D call TRBD1 (5 bases). CDR1 and CDR2 (germline): SNHLY, FYNNEI. The V end was cut by 5 bases, the J end by 15 bases, with 17 bases between. This CDR3 contains 12 residues. CDR3: CASSFQGTVLFF. The CDR3 DNA follows: TGTGCCAGCAGTTTTCAGGGTACGGTGCTGTTCTTC.

The rearrangement joins TRBV27 to TRBJ2-7; 10 bases line up with TRBD2. With 6 bases clipped from V and 3 bases from J, the junction kept 14 bases outside the gene matches. The germline gives CDR1 MNHEY, CDR2 SMNVEV (reference sequence). The CDR3 is 17 residues long. The CDR3 loop reads CASRTWGSGRVRYEQYF. The CDR3 nucleotides read TGTGCCAGCAGGACCTGGGGAAGCGGGAGGGTTCGCTACGAGCAGTACTTC.

The chain carries TRBV27 and TRBJ2-2; tentative D call: TRBD1 (5 bases). Trimming left V 5 bases short and J 3 bases short, with 13 bases between. Germline CDR1 and CDR2: MNHEY and SMNVEV (reference sequence). The CDR3 sequence is 15 residues long. Here the CDR3 reads CASSPRALYTGELFF. Written as DNA, the CDR3 is TGTGCCAGCAGTCCCAGGGCCTTATACACCGGGGAGCTGTTTTTT.

The CDR3 nucleotides read TGTGCCAGCCGCGCGCCGGGCCACGGAAACAATGAGCAGTTCTTC. Protein product: CASRAPGHGNNEQFF. V usage is TRBV28 and J usage is TRBJ2-1, with no clear D. V was clipped by 8 bases and J by 5 bases, with 19 bases between them. From germline, CDR1 is MDHEN and CDR2 SYDVKM. The CDR3 is 15 residues long.

This sequence joins TRBV7-3 and TRBJ2-7; D might be TRBD1 or TRBD2, each matching 5 bases. The ends were cut back, 5 bases at V and 0 bases at J, with 8 bases in the middle. The CDR3 spans 13 residues. Per the germline V gene, CDR1 is SGHTA and CDR2 is FQGTGA. The CDR3 loop is CASSPGASYEQYF. DNA of the CDR3: TGTGCCAGCAGCCCCGGGGCCTCCTACGAGCAGTACTTC.

V usage is TRBV20-1 and J usage is TRBJ1-2; a possible D gene is TRBD1 (6 bases). Germline lookup yields CDR1 DFQATT and CDR2 SNEGSKA (reference sequence). The CDR3 runs 11 residues. V lost 6 bases and J lost 8, with 13 bases in between. The CDR3 sequence is CSAHREDGYTF. CDR3 nucleotide sequence: TGCAGTGCCCACAGGGAAGACGGCTACACCTTC.

The chain has TRBV6-5 and TRBJ2-1, with TRBD2 identical over 7 bases. The germline V gene has CDR1 MNHEY and CDR2 SVGAGI. V lost 0 bases to trimming and J lost 4 bases; unmatched junction nucleotides: 6. This CDR3 has 16 amino acids. In nucleotides, the CDR3 is TGTGCCAGCAGTTACTCGAAGGGCGGGAGATACAATGAGCAGTTCTTC. Protein product: CASSYSKGGRYNEQFF.

This rearrangement joins TRBV6-5 to TRBJ2-1; 11 bases are shared with TRBD2. CDR3 length: 16 amino acids. Per germline, CDR1 MNHEY and CDR2 SVGAGI. V was clipped by 0 bases and J by 11 bases; unmatched bases: 9. The DNA of the CDR3 is TGTGCCAGCAGTTACTCGACGGCGACTAGCGGGAAAAAGCAGTTCTTC. Amino acids: CASSYSTATSGKKQFF.

The chain carries TRBV28 and TRBJ1-3; no clear D gene. CDR1 and CDR2 from the germline V gene are MDHEN and SYDVKM. The V end was cut by 6 bases, the J end by 4 bases, with 13 bases between. The CDR3 consists of 14 residues. CDR3 coding DNA: TGTGCCAGCAGGCTCGTACCTCCGGGAAACACCATATATTTT. Its translation is CASRLVPPGNTIYF.

This rearrangement joins TRBV7-9 to TRBJ1-3, with 11 positions matching TRBD1. The J segment lost 3 bases and the V segment lost 2 bases, leaving 12 bases of the junction unmatched. Germline V gene lookup returns CDR1 SEHNR and CDR2 FQNEAQ (reference sequence). The length of the CDR3 is 19 residues. CDR3 bases: TGTGCCAGCAGCTTAACACCGGGACAGGGGGGAGAATATGGAAACACCATATATTTT. Amino acid sequence: CASSLTPGQGGEYGNTIYF.

The chain has TRBV2 and TRBJ2-2, with unresolved D. The CDR3 extends over 14 amino acids. Germline V gene sequence: CDR1 SNHLY, CDR2 FYNNEI. V gave up 4 bases and J gave up 3 bases, with 9 bases separating them. The DNA of the CDR3 is TGTGCCAGCAGTGGGAGAAGGGACACCGGGGAGCTGTTTTTT. Translated: CASSGRRDTGELFF.

The chain links TRBV2 to TRBJ2-5; D possibly matches TRBD1 or TRBD2 (6 bases each). With 0 bases removed from V and 5 bases from J, the gap between germline ends came to 16 bases. The CDR3 totals 16 residues. In germline, CDR1 is SNHLY, CDR2 FYNNEI. Here the CDR3 reads CASSEAGLRGGETQYF. Written as DNA, the CDR3 is TGTGCCAGCAGTGAAGCGGGACTCCGAGGGGGGGAGACCCAGTACTTC.

The chain couples TRBV5-1 to TRBJ2-1, with TRBD2 identical over 10 bases. The CDR3 spans 15 residues. V shed 0 bases, J shed 8 bases, and the junction held 5 bases outside the gene matches. Germline-derived CDR1 and CDR2 are SGHRS and YFSETQ. CDR3 loop: CASSLAPSGSYEQFF. In DNA form, the CDR3 reads TGCGCCAGCAGCTTGGCGCCTAGCGGGAGCTATGAGCAGTTCTTC.

The V gene is TRBV4-2, the J gene TRBJ2-6, with 7 positions matching TRBD2. Germline-derived CDR1 and CDR2 are LGHNA and YNFKEQ. This CDR3 has 18 residues. The V segment lost 1 base and the J segment 2 bases; nucleotides outside the gene matches: 8. CDR3 amino acids: CASSQVSGAGAGANVLTF. The CDR3 DNA sequence: TGTGCCAGCAGCCAAGTTTCGGGCGCGGGAGCTGGGGCCAACGTCCTGACTTTC.

This clone was seen once. This chain links TRBV7-8 with TRBJ2-2; TRBD1 matches at 9 bases. This CDR3 spans 16 amino acids. J gave up 7 bases and V 5 bases, and 11 bases lay outside the gene matches. Germline CDR1 reads SGHVS; CDR2 reads FQNEAQ. CDR3 bases: TGTGCCAGCAGCGTCACCGGGACAGGGATCGGCGGGGAGCTGTTTTTT. This codes for CASSVTGTGIGGELFF.

This chain joins TRBV5-4 and TRBJ2-7, with 7 bases lining up with TRBD1. CDR1 and CDR2 (germline): SGHNT, YYREEE (reference sequence). The CDR3 extends over 15 amino acids. Unmatched junction bases numbered 11, after V lost 4 bases and J lost 4 bases. CDR3 region: CASSRPGTDIYEQYF. For the CDR3, the DNA is TGTGCCAGCAGCCGTCCCGGGACAGATATTTACGAGCAGTACTTC.